This T cell receptor beta chain derives from a study of shared clonotypes between healthy human individuals. Overall study findings and caveats: Limitation of the genetic and exposure-history diversity represented came from the few donors. Sequencing depth was a factor that was expected to affect clonotype sharing among donors.

Generated by immunoSEQ multiplex PCR, the TCRdb table keeps only in-frame clones and is missing some. The sample yields some 490,000 clones, about 78% seen once. Unsorted samples relied on around 100 million PBMCs, which served as the source of genomic DNA. Turning to this clone: Its cognate antigen is unknown.

The TCR was taken from a woman in her 40s in good health. Some clones in this sample may be carry-over from other donors' samples. What was sequenced was PBMCs.

In DNA form, the CDR3 reads TGTGCCACCACTCCAACTAGGACTAGCGGGACAGACGAGCAGTACTTC. Amino acid sequence: CATTPTRTSGTDEQYF. This sequence joins TRBV19 and TRBJ2-7, with 12 bases that match TRBD2. There are 16 residues in the CDR3. Germline CDR1 LNHDA, CDR2 SQIVND (reference sequence). J lost 5 bases, V lost 10 bases, and 15 bases had no gene match.